These T cell receptor beta chains were read from a single sample in a study of OX40 agonist ivuxolimab in advanced cancers. Assay used: immunoSEQ multiplex PCR; TCRdb lists only in-frame clones, some missing. Altogether about 46,000 clones are present, roughly 90% being singletons, with the ten largest covering 12%. The sequenced sample was CD4+ or CD8+ T cells sorted from blood, obtained in a trial of the OX40 agonist ivuxolimab. The receptors originated from an adult with an advanced solid tumor such as melanoma, head and neck, liver or kidney cancer. CDR3s include the opening cysteine and the closing phenylalanine or tryptophan. D genes are given only for firm matches. Size values are once, few and many counts, or a class for expanded clones, and some rows have none.

abundance | d_gene | len | j_gene | v_gene | CDR3nt | CDR3aa
- | - | 12 | TRBJ1-1 | TRBV6-6 | TGTGCCAGCAGTTACCCCCCAATAGAAGCTTTCTTT | CASSYPPIEAFF
- | TRBD2 | 16 | TRBJ2-7 | TRBV2 | TGTGCCAGCAGTGATTTAGCGGGGGGGCTCGCCTACGAGCAGTACTTC | CASSDLAGGLAYEQYF
- | - | 17 | TRBJ2-5 | TRBV29-1 | TGCAGCGTTGACCAACTTCCCAGGACTCCGTCGGAAGAGACCCAGTACTTC | CSVDQLPRTPSEETQYF
- | - | 15 | TRBJ1-3 | TRBV2 | TGTGCCAGCAGAAAAGGGGGGGGCGCGGGAAACACCATATATTTT | CASRKGGGAGNTIYF
- | - | 16 | TRBJ2-1 | TRBV4-3 | TGCGCCAGCAGCCAAGGCCCAGGGGGGGGCTACAATGAGCAGTTCTTC | CASSQGPGGGYNEQFF
once | TRBD2 | 14 | TRBJ2-7 | TRBV19 | TGTGCCAGTAGTATAGCCCCGGGGGGCTACGAGCAGTACTTC | CASSIAPGGYEQYF
- | - | 14 | TRBJ2-1 | TRBV11-2 | TGTGCCAGCAGCTTACCGGGTCCAGCCGATGAGCAGTTCTTC | CASSLPGPADEQFF
- | TRBD2 | 15 | TRBJ2-1 | TRBV27 | TGTGCCAGCACTCCGGGACTACCCTACTACAATGAGCAGTTCTTC | CASTPGLPYYNEQFF
once | TRBD1 | 14 | TRBJ1-5 | TRBV6-6 | TGTGCCAGCAGTGGCGACAGGGGATGGCAGCCCCAGCATTTT | CASSGDRGWQPQHF
- | TRBD1 | 17 | TRBJ1-1 | TRBV11-2 | TGTGCCAGCAGCTTTATCGCGGGACAGCCCCCTAACACTGAAGCTTTCTTT | CASSFIAGQPPNTEAFF
- | - | 13 | TRBJ1-1 | TRBV7-9 | TGTGCCAGCTCGGTGGGGGGAGGAACTGAAGCTTTCTTT | CASSVGGGTEAFF
- | - | 17 | TRBJ1-2 | TRBV7-2 | TGCGCCAGCAGCCAAGATGCCTCCAGGGCGGAGAACTATGGCTACACCTTC | CASSQDASRAENYGYTF
- | TRBD1 | 13 | TRBJ2-7 | TRBV6-5 | TGTGCCAGCGGGGACAGGGCCGACCTCGAGCAGTACTTC | CASGDRADLEQYF
- | - | 13 | TRBJ1-2 | TRBV11-1 | TGTGCCAGCAGCTTAGACGGCTACTATGGCTACACCTTC | CASSLDGYYGYTF
- | - | 14 | TRBJ1-5 | TRBV11-3 | TGTGCCAGCAGCTTGGAGGGGAGAGATCAGCCCCAGCATTTT | CASSLEGRDQPQHF
- | TRBD2 | 15 | TRBJ2-1 | TRBV15 | TGTGCCACCAGCAGCCCTAGCGGGAGAGAAGATGAGCAGTTCTTC | CATSSPSGREDEQFF
- | TRBD1 | 19 | TRBJ2-2 | TRBV7-6 | TGTGCCAGCAGCTTATTGTACCGGGACAGGGGGCCGGGCACCGGGGAGCTGTTTTTT | CASSLLYRDRGPGTGELFF
- | - | 14 | TRBJ2-1 | TRBV28 | TGTGCCAGCAGCCCTGAATGGGCCGGGATAGCCCAGTTCTTC | CASSPEWAGIAQFF
- | TRBD1 | 16 | TRBJ1-6 | TRBV5-1 | TGCGCCAGCAACGAAGTGGGACAGGGGGCTCTTTCACCCCTCCACTTT | CASNEVGQGALSPLHF
- | - | 14 | TRBJ2-3 | TRBV28 | TGTGCCAGCAGTTTATATAGCGCAGGGGATACGCAGTATTTT | CASSLYSAGDTQYF
- | - | 12 | TRBJ2-1 | TRBV27 | TGTGCCAGCAGTCCACCCTCCGATGAGCAGTTCTTC | CASSPPSDEQFF
once | - | 16 | TRBJ1-5 | TRBV4-1 | TGCGCCAGCACGCCAGATCGATCCACTAGCAATCAGCCCCAGCATTTT | CASTPDRSTSNQPQHF
once | - | 12 | TRBJ1-5 | TRBV7-9 | TGTGCCAGCAGCTCAGCGGATCAGCCCCAGCATTTT | CASSSADQPQHF
once | - | 11 | TRBJ1-4 | TRBV2 | TGTGCCAGCAGGGGTCCCTTAAAACTGTTTTTT | CASRGPLKLFF
- | - | 14 | TRBJ2-1 | TRBV27 | TGTGCCAGCAGTTTAGGTGGGTCCTACAATGAGCAGTTCTTC | CASSLGGSYNEQFF
- | - | 15 | TRBJ1-5 | TRBV5-6 | TGTGCCAGCAGCCCGGGGGGGCTGGAGGATCAGCCCCAGCATTTT | CASSPGGLEDQPQHF
- | TRBD2 | 16 | TRBJ2-5 | TRBV2 | TGTGCCAGCAGGGAGACTAGCGGGAGACTTTCGGAGACCCAGTACTTC | CASRETSGRLSETQYF
- | - | 14 | TRBJ2-7 | TRBV14 | TGTGCCAGCAGCCAAGGATGGGGCCGAAACGAGCAGTACTTC | CASSQGWGRNEQYF
- | TRBD2 | 17 | TRBJ2-1 | TRBV14 | TGTGCCAGCAGCCGGGCTAGCGGGGGAAGCTCCTACAATGAGCAGTTCTTC | CASSRASGGSSYNEQFF
- | - | 12 | TRBJ1-5 | TRBV4-2 | TGTGCCAGCAGCCAAGGGAATCAGCCCCAGCATTTT | CASSQGNQPQHF
once | - | 14 | TRBJ2-7 | TRBV18 | TGTGCCAGCTCACCACGGGACGCAACCTACGAGCAGTACTTC | CASSPRDATYEQYF
- | - | 13 | TRBJ2-1 | TRBV2 | TGTGCCAGCAGTGAAGCGAAACGGGGTGAGCAGTTCTTC | CASSEAKRGEQFF
- | - | 13 | TRBJ2-5 | TRBV19 | TGTGCCAGTAGTATGACCAGCAGAGAGACCCAGTACTTC | CASSMTSRETQYF
- | - | 13 | TRBJ1-1 | TRBV11-2 | TGTGCCAGCAGCTTAGCGAGGGTAACTGAAGCTTTCTTT | CASSLARVTEAFF
- | - | 14 | TRBJ1-4 | TRBV19 | TGTGCCAGTAGTTCAGGGGCATGGAATGAAAAACTGTTTTTT | CASSSGAWNEKLFF
- | - | 13 | TRBJ1-1 | TRBV7-9 | TGTGCCAGCAGCCACCCGCGGGTAGGAGAAGCTTTCTTT | CASSHPRVGEAFF
- | - | 11 | TRBJ2-7 | TRBV20-1 | TGCAGTGCTAGAGAGTTTTACGAGCAGTACTTC | CSAREFYEQYF
- | - | 16 | TRBJ1-5 | TRBV7-9 | TGTGCCACCCTCGACCTTGTGGAGGGTAGCAATCAGCCCCAGCATTTT | CATLDLVEGSNQPQHF
- | TRBD1 | 15 | TRBJ2-7 | TRBV6-6 | TGTGCCAGCAGTTACCTTGCAGGGGGCTCCTACGAGCAGTACTTC | CASSYLAGGSYEQYF
- | - | 13 | TRBJ1-1 | TRBV11-2 | TGTGCCAGCAGCTTAAGAGGGTTCACTGAAGCTTTCTTT | CASSLRGFTEAFF
- | - | 13 | TRBJ1-1 | TRBV6-5 | TGTGCCAGCAGTTGGACAGCAAACACTGAAGCTTTCTTT | CASSWTANTEAFF
- | TRBD1 | 17 | TRBJ1-2 | TRBV25-1 | TGTGCCAGCAGTGAAGGGCTTTTAGAGGGGGCGAGCTATGGCTACACCTTC | CASSEGLLEGASYGYTF
- | - | 13 | TRBJ2-7 | TRBV7-9 | TGTGCCAGCAGCTTAGGGGGCGCGTTCGAGCAGTACTTC | CASSLGGAFEQYF
once | - | 14 | TRBJ1-3 | TRBV7-3 | TGTGCCAGCAGCTTAACAGGGACTGGAAACACCATATATTTT | CASSLTGTGNTIYF
few | - | 14 | TRBJ2-2 | TRBV6-5 | TGTGCCAGCAGTTACGCTAGCGTTTCAGGGGAGCTGTTTTTT | CASSYASVSGELFF
- | - | 15 | TRBJ2-7 | TRBV21-1 | TGTGCCAGCAGCAAAGAGGGGGAGAGCTCCTACGAGCAGTACTTC | CASSKEGESSYEQYF
- | - | 14 | TRBJ1-5 | TRBV7-6 | TGTGCCAGCAGCTTAAACTCGTATGATCAGCCCCAGCATTTT | CASSLNSYDQPQHF
- | - | 18 | TRBJ2-6 | TRBV4-3 | TGCGCCAGCAGCCAAGTTTATCAGGGGAACTCTGGGGCCAACGTCCTGACTTTC | CASSQVYQGNSGANVLTF
- | - | 14 | TRBJ2-7 | TRBV5-8 | TGTGCCAGCAGCCATAGGACAGAGGAATACGAGCAGTACTTC | CASSHRTEEYEQYF
- | TRBD1 | 17 | TRBJ1-1 | TRBV9 | TGTGCCAGCAGCGACCGGGACAGGGGGCGCGAAAACACTGAAGCTTTCTTT | CASSDRDRGRENTEAFF
few | TRBD2 | 17 | TRBJ2-3 | TRBV27 | TGTGCCAGCAGTTTACGGACTGCGCGGGAGATCGTCGATACGCAGTATTTT | CASSLRTAREIVDTQYF
- | TRBD1 | 16 | TRBJ1-4 | TRBV2 | TGTGCCAGCAGTGACGGGACAGTGGGGAAGAGAGAAAAACTGTTTTTT | CASSDGTVGKREKLFF
- | - | 15 | TRBJ2-3 | TRBV29-1 | TGCAGCGTTGATGGAGGCTATCCCTACACAGATACGCAGTATTTT | CSVDGGYPYTDTQYF